This TCR beta chain originates from a study of identifying expanded T cells in peripheral blood. Findings of the study overall: Roughly 1.2 clones differed between technical replicates, versus 16.4 and 19 over time. Variance in clone template counts between roughly two-week samples significantly increased with total template count across all healthy donors.

Assay: immunoSEQ multiplex PCR; the TCRdb copy retains only in-frame clones and omits some. The table lists over 90,000 clones, nearly 90% of them singletons, with approximately 5.4% in the top ten. Collection occurred without any documented infections or immune events in donors. This CDR3 has 14 residues. Germline V CDR1 and CDR2: MNHEY, SVGAGI. V gave up 0 bases and J gave up 8 bases, with 13 bases separating them. Turning to this clone: Its antigen is as yet unknown.

This clonotype was sampled from a person between 18 and 69 years old in good health. This rearrangement joins TRBV6-5 to TRBJ1-2; D is unclear. The specimen was blood. CDR3 DNA sequence: TGTGCCAGCAGTTACTCGAATCCGGCCGAGGGCTACACCTTC. Protein product: CASSYSNPAEGYTF.